These 10 T cell receptor beta chains were all obtained from the same sample, sequenced in a study of PD-1 blockade in classical Hodgkin lymphoma (dated by TCRdb to 2019 to 2021). The label giving this sample's time point can be read as: cycle 2 day 1 (C2D1) of nivolumab. Every trial patient had relapsed after autologous stem cell transplantation, and cohorts A, B and C differed in prior brentuximab vedotin exposure. Libraries were made using the immunoSEQ multiplex PCR assay. Drawn from immuneACCESS, this table holds only the in-frame rearrangements with V and J called that TCRdb kept. Clones are partly lost; checked studies trace under half to an unresolved V gene and leave the rest unexplained. The sample profile shows roughly 70,000 clones; about two thirds of them were found once. Over 7.5% of the sample belongs to the ten largest clones. The sequenced sample was peripheral blood mononuclear cells (PBMCs), obtained before the second cycle of nivolumab. All receptors come from a human donor with classical Hodgkin lymphoma.

This clone has just a few counts. This sequence joins TRBV4-1 and TRBJ2-7; D might be TRBD1 (6 bases). Trimming removed 1 base from V and 2 bases from J, with 15 bases in between. CDR1 and CDR2 from the germline V gene are MGHRA and YSYEKL. The CDR3 spans 16 residues. The CDR3 bases are TGCGCCAGCAGCCAAGGCCATGGACAGTTTCCCTACGAGCAGTACTTC. The encoded protein is CASSQGHGQFPYEQYF.

The chain uses TRBV21-1 and TRBJ1-1; the table assigns TRBD1, which was not confirmed against the DNA. TRBV21-1 is shown as a pseudogene. The CDR3 sequence is 16 residues long. In DNA, the CDR3 is TGTGCCAGGATAAACCGGGACAGCAAATTGAACACTGAAGCTTTCTTT. Protein sequence: CARINRDSKLNTEAFF.

The chain carries TRBV2 and TRBJ1-5; D remains ambiguous. This CDR3 is 13 amino acids long. In germline, CDR1 is SNHLY, CDR2 FYNNEI. V was pared by 3 bases and J by 6 bases, with 9 bases between. CDR3 in DNA: TGTGCCAGCAGTGACGCGGGATTTCAGCCCCAGCATTTT. Translated, it gives CASSDAGFQPQHF.

The chain joins TRBV28 to TRBJ2-7; D is unclear. The germline CDR1 and CDR2 sequences are MDHEN and SYDVKM. V was cut by 3 bases and J by 3 bases, with 9 bases left in between. The CDR3 spans 13 residues. In DNA, the CDR3 is TGTGCCAGCAGTTTTACCCTACTCTACGAGCAGTACTTC. Its protein is CASSFTLLYEQYF.

The chain uses TRBV7-8 and TRBJ1-2; the match to TRBD1 covers 10 bases. Trimming cost V 1 base and J 10 bases; bases outside gene matches: 6. The CDR3 extends over 14 amino acids. Germline CDR1 and CDR2: SGHVS and FQNEAQ. The CDR3 DNA follows: TGTGCCAGCAGCTTAGAATGGACAGGGGGGTTCTACACCTTC. Amino acids: CASSLEWTGGFYTF.

This clone occurred a few times. The chain is built from TRBV27 and TRBJ2-7; the D gene is possibly TRBD2 (5 bases). Per the germline V gene, CDR1 is MNHEY and CDR2 is SMNVEV (reference sequence). The V gene lost 4 bases and the J gene lost 3 bases, with 10 bases spanning the gap. The length of the CDR3 is 13 residues. CDR3 residues: CASSSKGDYEQYF. Here the CDR3 DNA reads TGTGCCAGCAGTTCGAAGGGAGACTACGAGCAGTACTTC.

The gene calls are TRBV30 and TRBJ2-1; a weak D match, TRBD2 (6 bases). CDR3 length: 12 residues. Germline assignment: CDR1 GTSNPN and CDR2 SVGIG (reference sequence). The V end lost 5 bases, the J end lost 4 bases, and 9 bases lay between the germline ends. For the CDR3, the DNA is TGTGCCTGGGCCGGGACTTACAATGAGCAGTTCTTC. It translates to CAWAGTYNEQFF. Complete variable domain (other parts from reference TRBV30 and TRBJ2-1): SQTIHQWPATLVQPVGSPLSLECTVEGTSNPNLYWYRQAAGRGLQLLFYSVGIGQISSEVPQNLSASRPQDRQFILSSKKLLLSDSGFYLCAWAGTYNEQFFGPGTRLTVL.

This clone was counted between two and nine times. The V and J genes are TRBV6-1 and TRBJ2-1, with D possibly called TRBD1 or TRBD2 (5 bases each). Germline CDR1 is MNHNS and CDR2 is SASEGT. The V and J ends lost 3 bases and 6 bases respectively, with 15 bases between them. The CDR3 sequence is 15 residues long. The CDR3 DNA follows: TGTGCCAGCAGTGACCCCGGGACGTCCCCCAATGAGCAGTTCTTC. Protein sequence: CASSDPGTSPNEQFF.

The V call is TRBV5-1, the J call TRBJ1-5; 10 bases fit TRBD1. In germline, CDR1 is SGHRS, CDR2 YFSETQ. This CDR3 comprises 14 residues. J was trimmed by 5 bases and V by 5 bases; bases with no gene match: 4. CDR3 in amino acids: CASRAGTGDQPQHF. CDR3 bases: TGCGCCAGCAGAGCCGGGACAGGGGATCAGCCCCAGCATTTT.

This clone was counted many times. The gene calls are TRBV4-2 and TRBJ2-2; D may match TRBD1 or TRBD2 (6 bases each). The CDR3 sequence is 18 residues long. Germline CDR1 reads LGHNA; CDR2 reads YNFKEQ. Trimming removed 1 base at V and 1 base at J, with 16 bases between. This chain's CDR3 is CASSQGGGGLVNTGELFF. In DNA form, the CDR3 reads TGTGCCAGCAGCCAAGGCGGAGGGGGACTCGTGAACACCGGGGAGCTGTTTTTT.